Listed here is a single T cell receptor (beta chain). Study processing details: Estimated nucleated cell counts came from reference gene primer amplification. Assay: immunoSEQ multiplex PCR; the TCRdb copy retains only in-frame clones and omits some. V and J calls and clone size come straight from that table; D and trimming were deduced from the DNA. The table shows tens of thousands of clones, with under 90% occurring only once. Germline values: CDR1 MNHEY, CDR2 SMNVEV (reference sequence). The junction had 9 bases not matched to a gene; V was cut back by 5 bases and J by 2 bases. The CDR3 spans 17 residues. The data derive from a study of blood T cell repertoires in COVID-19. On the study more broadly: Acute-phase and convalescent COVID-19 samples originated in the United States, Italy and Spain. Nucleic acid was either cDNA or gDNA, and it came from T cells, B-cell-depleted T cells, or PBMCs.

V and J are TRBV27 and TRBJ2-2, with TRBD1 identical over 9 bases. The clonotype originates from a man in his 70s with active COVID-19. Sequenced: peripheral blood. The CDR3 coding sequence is TGTGCCAGCAGTCGTACCGGGACAGGGTTTAACACCGGGGAGCTGTTTTTT. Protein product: CASSRTGTGFNTGELFF.